This T cell receptor (beta chain) was retrieved from a study of blood T cells in healthy people across ages. Total RNA, at least 5 micrograms per sample, came from PBMCs. It was with a sample-barcoded 5' primer and a J-beta primer mix that a second PCR of roughly 6 to 11 cycles was run. Each CDR3 protein is one row after TCRdb ran MiXCR on the 5' RACE reads. The table records roughly 1.6 million distinct CDR3 sequences, 30% to 40% of them present only once. CDR3 size: 14 residues. V lost 7 bases and J lost 4, with 20 bases in between. Germline CDR1 is DFQATT and CDR2 is SNEGSKA (reference sequence). V gene TRBV20-1 combines with J gene TRBJ2-7; no clear D gene. The material sequenced was blood. This clonotype was obtained from a woman in her twenties or thirties in good health. The CDR3 region is CSVRKGDGTYEQYF. The DNA of the CDR3 is TGCAGTGTCAGAAAGGGCGACGGAACATACGAGCAGTACTTC.